The rows below give T cell receptor beta chains drawn from one sample of a study of T cell repertoires in cytomegalovirus infection. Using its own MiXCR run on the reads, TCRdb lists one record per CDR3 protein. There are around 770,000 distinct CDR3 sequences in the sample; 25% to 35% occur only once, and roughly 13% lies in the top ten. Their antigens remain unidentified. This sample comprised cultured CD8+ T cells from PBMCs, obtained from culture after CMV antigen stimulation. These receptors all stem from a human donor in good health (CMV status not recorded). Some clones in this sample may be carry-over from other donors' samples. The CDR3 runs from the conserved cysteine through the conserved F or W. Rows may omit the clone size; those that give it use once, few, many or a size class.

>few|TRBV19
CASSVRDRDEQFF
>-|TRBV5-5
CASSLEGNLNTEAFF
>-|TRBV12-3/TRBV12-4
CASSRWPTEDPKGNQPQHF
>few|TRBV27
CASSQRNNEQFF
>-|TRBV10-2
CASGLSETQYF
>few|TRBV27
CASRDYYGYTF
>-|TRBV12-3/TRBV12-4
CASSRSGTAYNEQFF
>few|TRBV6-6
CASSYSGAGNYGYTF
>-|TRBV5-5
CASSPTGGPNEKLFF
>few|TRBV4-1
CASSDLGTPYNEQFF
>once|TRBV4-1
CASSPGLAGGRGELFF
>few|TRBV19
CASRGTGSTEAFF
>few|TRBV6-1
CASSEPTRGAYEQYF
>-|TRBV4-1
CASSQGGKQETQYF
>-|TRBV5-6
CASSLGQSEETQYF
>-|TRBV24-1
CAIGTGTNQPQHF
>-|TRBV12-3/TRBV12-4
CASSFSGVADTQYF
>few|TRBV29-1
CSAQLGQGYEQYF
>-|TRBV15
CATSKREATDTQYF
>few|TRBV2
CAALSGGSRSHSQIGELFF
>-|TRBV7-6
CASSSPRTGRDGYTF
>few|TRBV7-6
CASSLEAVTYNEQFF
>few|TRBV7-4
CASSLAGQGNTGELFF
>few|TRBV7-9
CASSLEYSSFYNEQFF
>-|TRBV7-4
CASSPGDGMNTEAFF
>few|TRBV5-6
CASSNWTGAENF
>few|TRBV11-2
CASSLGYRTSGYNEQFF
>-|TRBV7-3
CASSLGLDRDRVSNTEAFF
>-|TRBV11-1
CASSLVWGDSYNEQFF
>many|TRBV7-2
CASNLGALPPFDYGYTF
>few|TRBV10-3
CAISAITGELFF
>few|TRBV12-3/TRBV12-4
CASSPHLEAFF
>many|TRBV20-1
CSARDLAGVYNEQFF
>few|TRBV6-5
CASSYLGFSPDTQYF
>few|TRBV11-2
CASQWVGSDSPLHF
>-|TRBV7-3
CASSLGRGVFDEQFF
>many|TRBV7-8
CASSFPYAGPSTDTQYF
>many|TRBV12-3/TRBV12-4
CASSLRGVYNEQFF
>-|TRBV27
CASIRGSNTEAFF
>-|TRBV7-6
CASSSRGFPYEQYF
>-|TRBV11-2
CASSLDSPEQFF
>-|TRBV6-6
CAIIRGTEAFF
>-|TRBV20-1
CSARDDGGGIFEQYF
>many|TRBV12-3/TRBV12-4
CASSLAGYYSPNQPQHF
>-|TRBV13
CASSPARGGIETQYF
>few|TRBV7-9
CASSLAGTGDYGYTF
>-|TRBV24-1
CATGTGGTTEAFF
>few|TRBV5-1
CASRLDRGGWTEAFF
>-|TRBV19
CASITGDSNQLQHF
>many|TRBV11-1
CASSLTGGSGELFF
>-|TRBV19
CASRERGRNTEAFF
>many|TRBV12-3/TRBV12-4
CASRGAETAYEQYF